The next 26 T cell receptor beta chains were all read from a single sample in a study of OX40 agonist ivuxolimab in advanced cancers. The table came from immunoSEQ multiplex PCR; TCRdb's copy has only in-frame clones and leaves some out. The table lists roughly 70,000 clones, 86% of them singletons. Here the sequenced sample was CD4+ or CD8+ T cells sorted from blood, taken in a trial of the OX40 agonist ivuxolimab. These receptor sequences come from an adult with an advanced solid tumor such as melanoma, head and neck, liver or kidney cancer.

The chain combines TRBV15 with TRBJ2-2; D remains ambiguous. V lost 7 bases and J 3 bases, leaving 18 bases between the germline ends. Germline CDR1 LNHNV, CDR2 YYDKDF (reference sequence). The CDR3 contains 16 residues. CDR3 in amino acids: CATTKLPMRYTGELFF. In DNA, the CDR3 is TGTGCCACCACCAAGCTCCCCATGCGATACACCGGGGAGCTGTTTTTT.

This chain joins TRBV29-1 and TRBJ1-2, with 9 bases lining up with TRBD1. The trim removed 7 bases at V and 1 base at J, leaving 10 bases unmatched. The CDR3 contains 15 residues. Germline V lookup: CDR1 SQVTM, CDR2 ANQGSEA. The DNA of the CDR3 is TGCAGCGCCGGTGGGACAGGGTCTTATAACTATGGCTACACCTTC. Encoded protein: CSAGGTGSYNYGYTF.

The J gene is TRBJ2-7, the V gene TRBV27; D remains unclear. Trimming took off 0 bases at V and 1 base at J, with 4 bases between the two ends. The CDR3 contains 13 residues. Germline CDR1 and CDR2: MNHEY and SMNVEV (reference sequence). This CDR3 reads CASSLSESYEQYF. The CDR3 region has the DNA TGTGCCAGCAGTTTATCGGAGTCCTACGAGCAGTACTTC.

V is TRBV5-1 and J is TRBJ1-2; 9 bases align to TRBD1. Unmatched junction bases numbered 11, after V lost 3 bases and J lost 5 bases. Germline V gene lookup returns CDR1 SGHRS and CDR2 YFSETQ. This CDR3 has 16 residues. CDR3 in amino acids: CASSSTTGGYSYGYTF. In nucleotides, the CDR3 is TGCGCCAGCAGCTCAACGACAGGGGGATACTCTTATGGCTACACCTTC.

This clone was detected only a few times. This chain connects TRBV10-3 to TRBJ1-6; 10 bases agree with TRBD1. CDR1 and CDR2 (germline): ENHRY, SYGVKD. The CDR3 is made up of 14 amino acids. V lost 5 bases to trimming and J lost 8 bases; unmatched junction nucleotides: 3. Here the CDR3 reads CAISKTGGDSPLHF. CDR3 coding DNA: TGTGCCATCAGTAAGACAGGGGGCGATTCACCCCTCCACTTT.

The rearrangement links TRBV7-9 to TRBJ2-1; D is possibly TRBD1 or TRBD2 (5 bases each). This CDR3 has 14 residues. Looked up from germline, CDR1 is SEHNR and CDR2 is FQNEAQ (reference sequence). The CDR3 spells CAFQGPREYNEQFF. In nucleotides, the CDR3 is TGTGCATTCCAGGGTCCTAGGGAGTACAATGAGCAGTTCTTC.

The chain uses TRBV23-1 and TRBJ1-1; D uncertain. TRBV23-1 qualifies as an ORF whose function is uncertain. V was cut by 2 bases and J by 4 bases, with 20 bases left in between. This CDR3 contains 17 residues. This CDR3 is CASSQQPDPWVGTEAFF. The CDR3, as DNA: TGCGCCAGCAGTCAACAGCCGGACCCCTGGGTCGGCACTGAAGCTTTCTTT.

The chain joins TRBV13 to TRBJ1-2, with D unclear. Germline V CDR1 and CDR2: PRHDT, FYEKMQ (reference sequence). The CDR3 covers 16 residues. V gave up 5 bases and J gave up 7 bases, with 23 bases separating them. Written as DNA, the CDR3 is TGTGCCAGCAGCCTCTTTAAGGCTGCGGCGGGTGCTGGCTACACCTTC. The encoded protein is CASSLFKAAAGAGYTF.

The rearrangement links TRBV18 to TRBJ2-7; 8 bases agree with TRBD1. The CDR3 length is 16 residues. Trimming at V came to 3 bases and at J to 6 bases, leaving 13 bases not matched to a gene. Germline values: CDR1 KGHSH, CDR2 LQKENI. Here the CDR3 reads CASSPSSRTGTSEQYF. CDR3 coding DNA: TGTGCCAGCTCACCGAGCAGCCGGACAGGGACAAGCGAGCAGTACTTC.

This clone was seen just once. The CDR3 is CASSPPGGPGNTIYF. Here the CDR3 DNA reads TGTGCCAGCTCACCACCGGGGGGGCCCGGAAACACCATATATTTT. V and J are TRBV18 and TRBJ1-3; possibly TRBD1 for D (6 bases). Germline loops: CDR1 KGHSH, CDR2 LQKENI. V shed 0 bases and J shed 4 bases, with 10 bases lying between them. The CDR3 contains 15 residues. Using reference TRBV18 and TRBJ1-3 for the parts outside the CDR3, the full variable domain is NAGVMQNPRHLVRRRGQEARLRCSPMKGHSHVYWYRQLPEEGLKFMVYLQKENIIDESGMPKERFSAEFPKEGPSILRIQQVVRGDSAAYFCASSPPGGPGNTIYFGEGSWLTVV.

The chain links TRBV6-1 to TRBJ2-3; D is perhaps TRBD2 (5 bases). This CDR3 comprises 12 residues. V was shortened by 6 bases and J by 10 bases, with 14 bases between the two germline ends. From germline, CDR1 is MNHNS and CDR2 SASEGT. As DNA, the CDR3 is TGTGCCAGCAGGAAAGAGGGAGTAGCGCAGTATTTT. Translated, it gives CASRKEGVAQYF.

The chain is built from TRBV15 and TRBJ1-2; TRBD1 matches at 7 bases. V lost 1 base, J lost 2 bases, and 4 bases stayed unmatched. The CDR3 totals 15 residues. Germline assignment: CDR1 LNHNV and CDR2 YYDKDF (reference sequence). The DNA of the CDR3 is TGTGCCACCAGCAGAGGAGTACAGGGGAACTATGGCTACACCTTC. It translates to CATSRGVQGNYGYTF.

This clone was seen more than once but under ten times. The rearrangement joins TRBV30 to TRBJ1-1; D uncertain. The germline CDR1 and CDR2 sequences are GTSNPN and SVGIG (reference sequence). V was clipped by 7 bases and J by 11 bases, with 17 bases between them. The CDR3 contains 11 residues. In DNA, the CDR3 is TGTGCCTTGGACCACGGGATGCGCGCTTTCTTT. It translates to CALDHGMRAFF.

The CDR3, as DNA: TGTGCCAGCAGTCCACGCATCCAAGAGACCCAGTACTTC. It encodes CASSPRIQETQYF. The chain combines TRBV14 with TRBJ2-5, with D hard to call. CDR1 is SGHDN, CDR2 FVKESK, per germline. Trimming cost V 6 bases and J 1 base, with 9 bases left between them. The CDR3 runs 13 residues.

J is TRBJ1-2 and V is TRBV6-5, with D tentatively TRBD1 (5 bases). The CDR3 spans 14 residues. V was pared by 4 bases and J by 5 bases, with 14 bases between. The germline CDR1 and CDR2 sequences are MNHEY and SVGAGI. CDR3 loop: CASSLTGGRYGYTF. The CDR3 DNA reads TGTGCCAGCAGTTTAACAGGAGGAAGGTATGGCTACACCTTC.

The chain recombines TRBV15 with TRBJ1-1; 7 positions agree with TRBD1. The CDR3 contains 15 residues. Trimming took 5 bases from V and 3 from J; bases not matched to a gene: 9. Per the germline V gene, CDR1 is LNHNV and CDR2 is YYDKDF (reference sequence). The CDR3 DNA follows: TGTGCCACCAGCGGCAGGGGGGCGGGTGACACTGAAGCTTTCTTT. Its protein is CATSGRGAGDTEAFF.

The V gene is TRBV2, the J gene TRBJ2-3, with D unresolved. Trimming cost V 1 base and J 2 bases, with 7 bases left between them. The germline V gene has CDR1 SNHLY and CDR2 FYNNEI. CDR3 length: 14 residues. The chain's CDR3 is CASSEGTPTDTQYF. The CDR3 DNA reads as TGTGCCAGCAGTGAAGGGACCCCCACAGATACGCAGTATTTT.

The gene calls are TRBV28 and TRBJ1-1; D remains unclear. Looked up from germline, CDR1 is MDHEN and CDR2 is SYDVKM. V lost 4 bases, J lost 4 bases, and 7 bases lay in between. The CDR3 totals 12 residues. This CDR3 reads CASSSGSTEAFF. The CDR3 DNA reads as TGTGCCAGCAGTTCAGGAAGCACTGAAGCTTTCTTT.

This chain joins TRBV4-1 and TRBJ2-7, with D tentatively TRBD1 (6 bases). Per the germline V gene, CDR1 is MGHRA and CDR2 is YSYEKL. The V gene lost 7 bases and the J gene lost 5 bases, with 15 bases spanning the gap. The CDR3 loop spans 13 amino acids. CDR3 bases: TGCGCCAGCAAAGGGCTCAGGGGACACGAGCAGTACTTC. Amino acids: CASKGLRGHEQYF.

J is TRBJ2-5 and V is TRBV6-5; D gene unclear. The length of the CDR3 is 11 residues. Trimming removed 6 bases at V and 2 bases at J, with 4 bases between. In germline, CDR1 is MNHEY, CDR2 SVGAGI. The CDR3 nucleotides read TGTGCCAGCAGGAGACAAGAGACCCAGTACTTC. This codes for CASRRQETQYF.

The CDR3 reads CAWSNSVNQPQHF. CDR3 nucleotide sequence: TGTGCCTGGTCGAACAGCGTCAATCAGCCCCAGCATTTT. This chain joins TRBV30 and TRBJ1-5; D is uncertain. V lost 5 bases, J lost 3 bases, and 11 bases lay in between. The CDR3 totals 13 residues. Germline lookup yields CDR1 GTSNPN and CDR2 SVGIG (reference sequence).

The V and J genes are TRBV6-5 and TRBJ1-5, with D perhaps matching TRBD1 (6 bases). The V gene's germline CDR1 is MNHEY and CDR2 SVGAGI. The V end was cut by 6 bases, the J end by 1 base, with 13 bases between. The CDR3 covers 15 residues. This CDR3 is CASRPGQWSNQPQHF. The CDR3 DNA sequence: TGTGCCAGCAGACCCGGACAGTGGAGCAATCAGCCCCAGCATTTT.

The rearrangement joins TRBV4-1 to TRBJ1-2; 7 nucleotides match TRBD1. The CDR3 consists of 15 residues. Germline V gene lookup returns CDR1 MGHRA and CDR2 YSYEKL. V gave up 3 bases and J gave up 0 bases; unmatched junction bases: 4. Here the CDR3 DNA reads TGCGCCAGCAGCCAGACGACAGGGACTAACTATGGCTACACCTTC. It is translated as CASSQTTGTNYGYTF.

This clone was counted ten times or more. This chain's CDR3 is CASSLSSGELFF. In DNA form, the CDR3 reads TGTGCCAGCAGCTTAAGCTCCGGGGAGCTGTTTTTT. This chain connects TRBV11-3 to TRBJ2-2; no firm D call. Germline V gene data show CDR1 as SGHNT and CDR2 as YENEEA. Trimming took 2 bases from V and 6 from J, leaving 4 bases between them. The CDR3 spans 12 residues.

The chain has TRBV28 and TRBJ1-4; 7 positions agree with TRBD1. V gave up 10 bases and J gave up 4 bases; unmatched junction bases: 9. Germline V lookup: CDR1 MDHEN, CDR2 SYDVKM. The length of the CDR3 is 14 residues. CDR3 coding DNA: TGTGCCACAGAAGAGGACAGGAATAATGAAAAACTGTTTTTT. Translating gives CATEEDRNNEKLFF.

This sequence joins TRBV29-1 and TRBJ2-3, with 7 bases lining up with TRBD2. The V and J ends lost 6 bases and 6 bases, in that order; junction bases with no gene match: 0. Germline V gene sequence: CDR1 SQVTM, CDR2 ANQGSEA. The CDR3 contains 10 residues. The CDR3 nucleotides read TGCAGCGTAGCGGGGGATACGCAGTATTTT. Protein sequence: CSVAGDTQYF.